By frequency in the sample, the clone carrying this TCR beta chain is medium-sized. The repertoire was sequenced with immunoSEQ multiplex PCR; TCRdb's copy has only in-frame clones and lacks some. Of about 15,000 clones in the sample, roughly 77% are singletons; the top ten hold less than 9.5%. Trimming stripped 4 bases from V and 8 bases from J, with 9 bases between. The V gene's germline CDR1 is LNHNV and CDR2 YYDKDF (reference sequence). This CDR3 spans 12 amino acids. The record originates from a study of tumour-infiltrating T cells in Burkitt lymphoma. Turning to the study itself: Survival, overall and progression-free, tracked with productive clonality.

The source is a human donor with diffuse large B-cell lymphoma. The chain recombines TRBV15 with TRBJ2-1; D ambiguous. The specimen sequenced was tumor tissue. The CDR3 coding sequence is TGTGCCACCAGCATACGAGGCGATGAGCAGTTCTTC. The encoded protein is CATSIRGDEQFF.